The entry below gives a single T cell receptor (beta chain) sequence along with its context. Its antigen is undetermined. The sample is drawn from a study of vaccination effects on CD4 cells after COVID-19. The CDR3 is 17 residues long. Trimming took off 2 bases at V and 1 base at J, with 17 bases between the two ends. In germline, CDR1 is MGHDK, CDR2 SYGVNS. Some clones are missing from TCRdb's copy, which holds only in-frame ones; the method was immunoSEQ multiplex PCR. The sample has tens of thousands of clones; under 75% are singletons. Expansion of antigen-specific CD4+ T cells with viral peptide pools was carried out by the ViraFEST assay before sequencing. Subsequent to less than twelve days of culture, CD4+ T cells were isolated. Nucleocapsid antibodies stayed negative before and after vaccination, showing no earlier SARS-CoV-2 infection. On day 3 and again on day 7, half the medium was replaced with IL-2 medium.

This TCR derives from a human donor who received a COVID-19 vaccine. The V call is TRBV25-1, the J call TRBJ1-2, with D unresolved. The sample here was CD4+ T cells from PBMCs cultured with SARS-CoV-2 spike peptides, taken before COVID-19 vaccination. The CDR3 DNA reads as TGTGCCAGCAGTGAAACAGTATTGGCCCCCGATAACTATGGCTACACCTTC. Amino acids: CASSETVLAPDNYGYTF.